This T cell receptor (beta chain) stems from a study of T-cell memory formation after mild COVID-19. Whole-study findings and limits: Mostly located in CM and EM were contracting CD4+ clones, with contracting CD8+ clones located in EMRA.

This clonotype was observed a handful of times. Antigen: not known. TCRdb passed the 5' RACE reads through MiXCR, listing each CDR3 protein once. The sample consists of 40,000 to 60,000 distinct CDR3 sequences, 12% of them appearing once. V shed 4 bases and J shed 0 bases, with 10 bases lying between them. Germline V gene data show CDR1 as SGHDT and CDR2 as YYEEEE. This CDR3 has 14 amino acids. The sample consisted of PBMCs or a T cell subset sorted from them (not recorded which). The genes are TRBV5-6 and TRBJ2-5, with D uncertain. The sequence derives from a man aged 18 to 29 who had mild COVID-19 (a few samples of this study predate the infection). Cell type and time point are not known. The CDR3 sequence: CASSPPVYQETQYF. The CDR3 DNA reads as TGTGCCAGCAGCCCCCCGGTGTACCAAGAGACCCAGTACTTC.